These 17 T cell receptor beta chains were all obtained from the same sample, sequenced in a study of T cell changes during pregnancy in multiple sclerosis (dated by TCRdb to the late 2010s). Library creation used the immunoSEQ multiplex PCR assay. In its TCRdb copy, this immuneACCESS table keeps in-frame sequences only and misses some clones. Where compared with another copy, unresolved V genes explain less than half of these, and the others have no known cause. This sample gives under 55,000 clones in total; just over 90% of them show up just once. Approximately 1.3% of the sample rests with the top ten. The sequenced sample consisted of PBMCs (not recorded whether the cells were cultured). These receptors were obtained from a female donor with multiple sclerosis, enrolled in a pregnancy study.

The chain combines TRBV7-2 with TRBJ2-3, with 7 positions matching TRBD2. Per the germline V gene, CDR1 is SGHTA and CDR2 is FQGNSA. Unmatched junction bases numbered 5, after V lost 6 bases and J lost 5 bases. The CDR3 runs 13 residues. The CDR3 nucleotides read TGTGCCAGCAGGGGACTACTTCGAGATACGCAGTATTTT. Its protein is CASRGLLRDTQYF.

This chain connects TRBV27 to TRBJ1-5; no reliable D call. There are 14 residues in the CDR3. V was trimmed by 9 bases and J by 0 bases, leaving 12 bases between them. Germline V gives CDR1 MNHEY, CDR2 SMNVEV (reference sequence). This CDR3 reads CASRGLYSNQPQHF. The CDR3 DNA reads TGTGCCAGTCGAGGGCTGTATAGCAATCAGCCCCAGCATTTT.

V and J are TRBV7-9 and TRBJ1-4, with D possibly matching TRBD1 (5 bases). The CDR3 extends over 15 amino acids. The V end lost 2 bases, the J end lost 1 base, and 8 bases lay between the germline ends. Germline V gives CDR1 SEHNR, CDR2 FQNEAQ (reference sequence). The DNA of the CDR3 is TGTGCCAGCAGCTTAAACCAGGGAACTAATGAAAAACTGTTTTTT. Amino acid sequence: CASSLNQGTNEKLFF.

The J gene is TRBJ2-2, the V gene TRBV18; D might be TRBD1 (6 bases). The germline CDR1 and CDR2 sequences are KGHSH and LQKENI. Trimming removed 4 bases at V and 0 bases at J, with 9 bases between. The CDR3 consists of 15 residues. In DNA form, the CDR3 reads TGTGCCAGCTCACGCGGACAGCCGAACACCGGGGAGCTGTTTTTT. Amino acid sequence: CASSRGQPNTGELFF.

In its sample, this clone was seen a few times. The chain carries TRBV28 and TRBJ1-2; D perhaps matches TRBD1 (6 bases). The CDR3 is made up of 14 amino acids. Trimming took 5 bases from V and 4 from J, leaving 14 bases between them. CDR1 MDHEN and CDR2 SYDVKM come from the germline V gene. CDR3 sequence (DNA): TGTGCCAGCAGTATGGACAGCGCTCGCTATGGCTACACCTTC. Protein product: CASSMDSARYGYTF.

The chain combines TRBV10-3 with TRBJ1-2; TRBD1 aligns across 9 bases. J gave up 6 bases and V 5 bases, and 1 base lay outside the gene matches. Germline lookup yields CDR1 ENHRY and CDR2 SYGVKD. The CDR3 sequence is 12 residues long. The CDR3, as DNA: TGTGCCATCAGTCGGGACAGGGATGGCTACACCTTC. This codes for CAISRDRDGYTF.

V usage is TRBV5-5 and J usage is TRBJ2-7; possible D gene TRBD1, 7 bases. The CDR3 consists of 16 residues. The germline V gene has CDR1 SGHKS and CDR2 YYEKEE (reference sequence). The V and J ends lost 5 bases and 6 bases respectively, with 24 bases between them. CDR3 amino acids: CASSLEGGQVSREQYF. The CDR3 region has the DNA TGTGCCAGCAGTCTCGAGGGAGGACAGGTCTCTCGCGAGCAGTACTTC.

The chain is built from TRBV10-3 and TRBJ1-5; D is uncertain. V was clipped by 6 bases and J by 1 base, with 13 bases between them. This CDR3 has 15 amino acids. Germline CDR1 ENHRY, CDR2 SYGVKD. In nucleotides, the CDR3 is TGTGCCATCAGCATGGAGGGTCGAAGCAATCAGCCCCAGCATTTT. This sequence encodes CAISMEGRSNQPQHF.

V and J are TRBV5-1 and TRBJ1-3; TRBD1 matches 12 bases. V shed 4 bases, J shed 5 bases, and the junction held 4 bases outside the gene matches. This CDR3 region has 15 residues. CDR1 is SGHRS and CDR2 is YFSETQ in the germline V gene. The CDR3 spells CASSPGQGARNTIYF. Here the CDR3 DNA reads TGCGCCAGCAGCCCGGGACAGGGGGCCAGAAACACCATATATTTT.

The rearrangement uses TRBV5-4 and TRBJ2-7; 7 bases are shared with TRBD1. Germline V gene sequence: CDR1 SGHNT, CDR2 YYREEE (reference sequence). The V and J ends lost 2 bases and 0 bases, in that order; junction bases with no gene match: 2. There are 14 residues in the CDR3. CDR3 in amino acids: CASSFRQGSYEQYF. The CDR3 region has the DNA TGTGCCAGCAGCTTCCGACAGGGCTCCTACGAGCAGTACTTC. The full variable domain, completed using reference TRBV5-4 and TRBJ2-7, is ETGVTQSPTHLIKTRGQQVTLRCSSQSGHNTVSWYQQALGQGPQFIFQYYREEENGRGNFPPRFSGLQFPNYSSELNVNALELDDSALYLCASSFRQGSYEQYFGPGTRLTVT.

V usage is TRBV10-3 and J usage is TRBJ2-5; D gene unclear. Trimming removed 2 bases at V and 6 bases at J, with 13 bases between. Germline loops: CDR1 ENHRY, CDR2 SYGVKD. The CDR3 runs 14 residues. CDR3 region: CAISERPEGQTQYF. The CDR3 coding sequence is TGTGCCATCAGTGAGCGTCCCGAAGGTCAGACCCAGTACTTC.

The rearrangement links TRBV7-9 to TRBJ1-1; 10 nucleotides align to TRBD1. Germline V lookup: CDR1 SEHNR, CDR2 FQNEAQ (reference sequence). The CDR3 runs to 14 residues. J lost 1 base, V lost 8 bases, and 4 bases had no gene match. CDR3 DNA sequence: TGTGCCAGCCGGGACAGGGGAAGGAACACTGAAGCTTTCTTT. Its protein is CASRDRGRNTEAFF.

Written as DNA, the CDR3 is TGCGCCAGCAGCCTGGATTCGCCCCAGTACTTC. It is translated as CASSLDSPQYF. The chain links TRBV5-1 to TRBJ2-5; D uncertain. Germline V gives CDR1 SGHRS, CDR2 YFSETQ. V lost 4 bases and J 9 bases, leaving 10 bases between the germline ends. The CDR3 totals 11 residues.

This chain joins TRBV6-5 and TRBJ2-7, with TRBD2 as a possible D gene (5 bases). Trimming removed 2 bases from V and 0 bases from J, with 8 bases in between. CDR3 size: 14 residues. Per germline, CDR1 MNHEY and CDR2 SVGAGI. The CDR3 protein is CASSYRDSSYEQYF. In DNA, the CDR3 is TGTGCCAGCAGTTACCGGGATTCCTCCTACGAGCAGTACTTC.

The rearrangement uses TRBV6-5 and TRBJ2-7; 8 nucleotides align to TRBD2. V lost 0 bases to trimming and J lost 2 bases; unmatched junction nucleotides: 3. Germline-derived CDR1 and CDR2 are MNHEY and SVGAGI. The CDR3 spans 15 residues. CDR3: CASSYSIAGPYEQYF. CDR3 DNA: TGTGCCAGCAGTTACTCGATAGCGGGACCCTACGAGCAGTACTTC.

V usage is TRBV2 and J usage is TRBJ1-1; D is perhaps TRBD1 (6 bases). Trimming cost V 4 bases and J 1 base, with 10 bases left between them. Looked up from germline, CDR1 is SNHLY and CDR2 is FYNNEI. The CDR3 is 14 residues long. CDR3: CASSGRTANTEAFF. CDR3 bases: TGTGCCAGCAGTGGGAGGACAGCGAACACTGAAGCTTTCTTT.

This clone was recorded only once. V and J are TRBV11-2 and TRBJ2-7; D might be TRBD1 (5 bases). Germline values: CDR1 SGHAT, CDR2 FQNNGV. The CDR3 spans 15 residues. V gave up 5 bases and J gave up 0 bases, with 14 bases separating them. The chain's CDR3 is CASSQYTGSSYEQYF. The CDR3 coding sequence is TGTGCCAGCAGCCAGTATACAGGTAGCTCCTACGAGCAGTACTTC.